A selection of T cell receptor beta chains follows, all from one sample in a study of graft-versus-host responses after intestinal transplantation. These receptors lack a known antigen. The data were produced by immunoSEQ multiplex PCR, yet TCRdb's version contains in-frame clones alone and is incomplete. The repertoire holds 90,000 to 100,000 clones, with roughly 90% as singletons. Here the sequenced sample was unstimulated CD8+ T cells sorted from spleen or lymph node cells, taken before intestinal transplant. These receptors were obtained from a human donor who received an intestinal transplant. The CDR3 runs from the conserved cysteine through the conserved F or W. The order of the fields is J gene, V gene, clone size, D gene, CDR3 DNA, CDR3 protein. A D gene is named only where the DNA matches it firmly. Clone sizes are given selectively: once, few, many, or a class where the clone is expanded.

TRBJ2-7,TRBV11-2,-,TRBD1,TGTGCCAGCAGCTTAGCAAGGACAGGGGGCTGGCACGAGCAGTACTTC,CASSLARTGGWHEQYF
TRBJ2-3,TRBV11-2,-,-,TGTGCCAGCAGCCCGCGGTCCGAGGAGAAGCAGTATTTT,CASSPRSEEKQYF
TRBJ2-1,TRBV5-1,once,-,TGCGCCAGCAGCGCTCCCTCGGAAGGGGGTTTCCATGAGCAGTTCTTC,CASSAPSEGGFHEQFF
TRBJ2-1,TRBV25-1,-,-,TGTGCCAGCAGTGAATCCAGACAGTACAATGAGCAGTTCTTC,CASSESRQYNEQFF
TRBJ2-7,TRBV7-8,-,TRBD1,TGTGCCAGCAGCAACTGGACAGGGAAGCACGAGCAGTACTTC,CASSNWTGKHEQYF
TRBJ1-1,TRBV10-2,-,TRBD1,TGCGCCAGCAGTGACAGGACAGGGAAGACTGAAGCTTTCTTT,CASSDRTGKTEAFF
TRBJ2-3,TRBV7-6,-,TRBD2,TGTGCCAGCAGCTTCACAGCGGGGGCCACAGATACGCAGTATTTT,CASSFTAGATDTQYF
TRBJ1-1,TRBV4-1,-,-,TGCGCCAGCAGCCAGAGGACTCAGCAGAACACTGAAGCTTTCTTT,CASSQRTQQNTEAFF
TRBJ2-1,TRBV2,-,TRBD1,TGTGCCAGCAGGGACAGGGGGTTCGACAATGAGCAGTTCTTC,CASRDRGFDNEQFF
TRBJ1-6,TRBV5-6,-,-,TGTGCCAGCAGCTTGGGAGGGTCAGGGGTCCCCCCCTCACCCCTCCACTTT,CASSLGGSGVPPSPLHF
TRBJ1-5,TRBV28,-,TRBD1,TGTGCCAGCAGTTCATGGGACAGAAATCAGCCCCAGCATTTT,CASSSWDRNQPQHF
TRBJ2-7,TRBV5-6,-,-,TGTGCCAGCAGCTTTGGAGGGCTGGACGAGCAGTACTTC,CASSFGGLDEQYF
TRBJ2-1,TRBV7-9,-,TRBD2,TGTGCCAGCAGCCCGACTAGCGGGAGATCAGATGAGCAGTTCTTC,CASSPTSGRSDEQFF
TRBJ2-7,TRBV2,-,-,TGTGCCAGCAGTGTCACAGGTGCGCAGTACTTC,CASSVTGAQYF
TRBJ1-1,TRBV5-6,-,TRBD1,TGTGCCAGCAGCTTCTACAGGGGTATGAACACTGAAGCTTTCTTT,CASSFYRGMNTEAFF
TRBJ2-7,TRBV9,-,-,TGTGCCAGCAGCGTAGCGGACAGTTCCTACGAGCAGTACTTC,CASSVADSSYEQYF
TRBJ2-7,TRBV7-9,-,-,TGTGCCAGCAGCTTAGCGAGACAAGGCCCGGGGGAGCAGTACTTC,CASSLARQGPGEQYF
TRBJ1-1,TRBV5-5,-,TRBD1,TGTGCCAGCAGCCTGACAGGGGGCGGGTACACTGAAGCTTTCTTT,CASSLTGGGYTEAFF
TRBJ1-1,TRBV4-3,-,TRBD1,TGCGCCAGCAGCCATACGACAGGGGGCAACACTGAAGCTTTCTTT,CASSHTTGGNTEAFF
TRBJ2-1,TRBV7-6,once,TRBD2,TGTGCCAGCAGCCAATCACCGAGCGGGGGGGTTGGTGAGCAGTTCTTC,CASSQSPSGGVGEQFF
TRBJ2-3,TRBV11-2,-,-,TGTGCCAGCAGCCTAAGACAGCAGACCAACACAGATACGCAGTATTTT,CASSLRQQTNTDTQYF
TRBJ2-7,TRBV27,once,-,TGTGCCAGCAGCCCGCGAGGGCCTGAGCAGTACTTC,CASSPRGPEQYF
TRBJ1-3,TRBV6-1,once,-,TGTGCCAGCAGTGGTGGTACAGGTGTATGGGGCCACATATATTTT,CASSGGTGVWGHIYF
TRBJ1-1,TRBV4-1,-,-,TGCGCCAGCAGCCAAGATCCGGGAGTGAACACTGAAGCTTTCTTT,CASSQDPGVNTEAFF
TRBJ2-7,TRBV7-9,-,-,TGTGCCAGCAGCTCGGGGGGCGGGCTCGAGCAGTACTTC,CASSSGGGLEQYF
TRBJ2-1,TRBV5-1,-,TRBD2,TGCGCCAGCAGCGGGTCCCTAGCGGGACAAATCAATGAGCAGTTCTTC,CASSGSLAGQINEQFF
TRBJ1-4,TRBV9,-,TRBD1,TGTGCCAGCAGCGAGGAGGGGGCGGCTAATGAAAAACTGTTTTTT,CASSEEGAANEKLFF
TRBJ1-5,TRBV30,-,-,TGTGCCTGGAGTGTAGGGGGCAATCAGCCCCAGCATTTT,CAWSVGGNQPQHF
TRBJ1-4,TRBV19,-,TRBD1,TGTGCCAGTAGTACAGGGGGTAGCCCCAGGGAATGGAAGGGAAAACTGTTTTTT,CASSTGGSPREWKGKLFF
TRBJ2-7,TRBV6-5,-,-,TGTGCCAGGGTTCACATCCGGGACACCTACGAGCAGTACTTC,CARVHIRDTYEQYF
TRBJ2-7,TRBV9,once,-,TGTGCCAGCAGCGTGAGGCAGGGGCCCTACGAGCAGTACTTC,CASSVRQGPYEQYF
TRBJ1-2,TRBV4-3,few,-,TGCGCCAGCAGCCCGTCGGCTAACTATGGCTACACCTTC,CASSPSANYGYTF
TRBJ2-7,TRBV6-5,-,-,TGTGCCAGCAGTGAAGGCACTAACTACGAGCAGTACTTC,CASSEGTNYEQYF
TRBJ2-1,TRBV9,-,TRBD2,TGTGCCAGCAGCTGGAGCGGGGGGGCCTACAATGAGCAGTTCTTC,CASSWSGGAYNEQFF
TRBJ1-1,TRBV18,-,-,TGTGCCAGCTCACCCTCTTCGGGGGGCTTATCGGGATACACTGAAGCTTTCTTT,CASSPSSGGLSGYTEAFF
TRBJ2-7,TRBV28,-,TRBD2,TGTGCCAGCAGGGTAGCGGGAGAGATCTACGAGCAGTACTTC,CASRVAGEIYEQYF
TRBJ2-2,TRBV25-1,-,TRBD2,TGTGCCAGCAGCAAACTAGCGGGGCTCACCGGGGAGCTGTTTTTT,CASSKLAGLTGELFF
TRBJ1-5,TRBV6-5,-,TRBD1,TGTGCCAGCAGAGAACAGGACAGGGACAATCAGCCCCAGCATTTT,CASREQDRDNQPQHF
TRBJ2-7,TRBV21-1,-,-,TGTGCCAGCAGCAAAGCCCAGATTTTAACTACCCGAATCTACTACGAGCAGTACTTC,CASSKAQILTTRIYYEQYF
TRBJ1-5,TRBV10-3,-,-,TGTGCCATCAGTGAGTCTTATAGCAATCAGCCCCAGCATTTT,CAISESYSNQPQHF
TRBJ2-1,TRBV4-3,-,TRBD1,TGCGCCAGCAGCCAAAACAGGGGGACCTACAATGAGCAGTTCTTC,CASSQNRGTYNEQFF
TRBJ1-1,TRBV7-9,-,-,TGTGCCAGCAGCTTTCCTCGGGGCACTGAAGCTTTCTTT,CASSFPRGTEAFF
TRBJ1-5,TRBV18,-,-,TGTGCCAGCTCGACCGGGGGCAATCAGCCCCAGCATTTT,CASSTGGNQPQHF
TRBJ2-7,TRBV28,-,-,TGTGCCAGCAGTTCACCGGTCGAGCAGTACTTC,CASSSPVEQYF
TRBJ1-1,TRBV21-1,-,-,TGTGCCAGCAGCGCCCGGGACAGGGGCCCGAACACTGAAGCTTTCTTT,CASSARDRGPNTEAFF
TRBJ1-2,TRBV19,-,-,TGTGCCAGTAGCCAGGGGAAAAACTATGGCTACACCTTC,CASSQGKNYGYTF
TRBJ2-1,TRBV12-5,-,-,TGTGCTAGCGGACGGGAGAATGGAAATGAGCAGTTCTTC,CASGRENGNEQFF
TRBJ2-5,TRBV7-8,-,-,TGTGCCAGCAGCTTAGGCGGACAGCCGTACCAAGAGACCCAGTACTTC,CASSLGGQPYQETQYF
TRBJ2-2,TRBV21-1,-,-,TGTGCCAGCAGCACTTACGGACTAGCGGGGACCGGGGAGCTGTTTTTT,CASSTYGLAGTGELFF
TRBJ2-5,TRBV7-9,-,TRBD2,TGTGCCAGCAGCTTATGGGGGCGTGCGGGGGGAAGGCGAGAGACCCGGTACTTC,CASSLWGRAGGRRETRYF
TRBJ1-1,TRBV4-1,-,-,TGCGCCAGCAGCCAAGATGAGGGCATGAACACTGAAGCTTTCTTT,CASSQDEGMNTEAFF
TRBJ2-7,TRBV7-9,-,TRBD2,TGTGCCAGCAGCCCTATGGGGAGCGGGGGGTACTCCTACGAGCAGTACTTC,CASSPMGSGGYSYEQYF